A single sample gave rise to the 3 T cell receptor beta chains below, sequenced in a study of technical replicates of blood from several donors. The repertoire was sequenced with immunoSEQ multiplex PCR; TCRdb's copy has only in-frame clones and lacks some. This table has about 84,000 clones, less than 95% appearing once. The sample was T cells isolated from PBMCs. The receptors were sampled from a human donor in good health.

The chain employs TRBV9 and TRBJ2-1; D is uncertain. This CDR3 has 13 residues. Germline CDR1 reads SGDLS; CDR2 reads YYNGEE. V was cut by 2 bases and J by 0 bases, with 3 bases left in between. Written as DNA, the CDR3 is TGTGCCAGCAGCGTCCTCTCCTACAATGAGCAGTTCTTC. Translating it yields CASSVLSYNEQFF.

The chain recombines TRBV7-9 with TRBJ2-5; a weak D match, TRBD1 (6 bases). Trimming stripped 6 bases from V and 1 base from J, with 15 bases between. The CDR3 sequence is 15 residues long. Germline V gene lookup returns CDR1 SEHNR and CDR2 FQNEAQ (reference sequence). The CDR3 region is CASSHRDEIQETQYF. CDR3 DNA: TGTGCCAGCAGTCACAGGGATGAGATCCAAGAGACCCAGTACTTC.

The CDR3 reads CASSRSGAGASYEQYF. The CDR3 DNA sequence: TGCGCCAGCAGCCGTTCCGGAGCGGGAGCGTCCTACGAGCAGTACTTC. This chain links TRBV5-1 with TRBJ2-7; 8 positions match TRBD2. Germline values: CDR1 SGHRS, CDR2 YFSETQ. J gave up 1 base and V 4 bases, and 10 bases lay outside the gene matches. This CDR3 is 16 amino acids long.